This T cell receptor beta chain was sequenced in a study of T cell responses to AZD1222 COVID-19 vaccine. Whole-study results and caveats: Recipients of AZD1222 seropositive at baseline numbered only 5 or 6.

Germline-derived CDR1 and CDR2 are SGHDT and YYEEEE. V dropped 0 bases and J dropped 8 bases, with 9 bases sitting between them. The CDR3 has 12 residues. Sequencing was performed with immunoSEQ multiplex PCR; in TCRdb, only in-frame clones are kept and a portion is missing. The sample has approximately 200,000 clones; about 95% are singletons. On this clone itself: The antigen remains undetermined.

The specimen comprised peripheral blood, sampled 28 days after the second dose of the MenACWY control vaccine. The sequence was obtained from an adult who received the MenACWY meningococcal vaccine as a control. This rearrangement joins TRBV5-6 to TRBJ2-7; D unresolved. The CDR3 bases are TGTGCCAGCAGCTTGGATAGGATCAAGCAGTACTTC. Residues: CASSLDRIKQYF.